A selection of T cell receptor beta chains follows, all from one sample in a study of radiotherapy plus CTLA-4 blockade in lung cancer. Using immunoSEQ multiplex PCR, the repertoire was profiled, and TCRdb retains in-frame clones only, with some absent. The sample lists over 100,000 clones, roughly 80% occurring once. The specimen comprised peripheral blood, sampled from a patient treated with radiotherapy plus ipilimumab. All receptors derive from a human donor with non-small cell lung cancer that progressed on radiotherapy plus ipilimumab. Some clones in this sample may be carry-over from other donors' samples. The CDR3 runs from the conserved cysteine through the conserved F or W. The D gene is left open where the match is weak. Not all rows give a size; the values are once, few, many and, for expanded clones, a class.

>TRBV5-1|-|TRBD1|TRBJ2-5
CASSLVPWTGGGETQYF
TGCGCCAGCAGCTTGGTCCCGTGGACAGGGGGCGGGGAGACCCAGTACTTC
>TRBV28|-|TRBD2|TRBJ2-2
CASSLTTSLFTGELFF
TGTGCCAGCAGTCTCACGACTAGCTTGTTCACCGGGGAGCTGTTTTTT
>TRBV7-9|-|TRBD2|TRBJ2-2
CASSFLGGVNTGELFF
TGTGCCAGCAGCTTCCTGGGGGGGGTAAACACCGGGGAGCTGTTTTTT
>TRBV18|-|TRBD1|TRBJ1-6
CASSPRGPLNSPLHF
TGTGCCAGCTCACCCAGGGGGCCGCTTAATTCACCCCTCCACTTT
>TRBV10-3|-|TRBD1|TRBJ2-1
CAISEEDRGRGLAHYNEQFF
TGTGCCATCAGTGAGGAGGACAGGGGGCGAGGACTAGCACACTACAATGAGCAGTTCTTC
>TRBV4-2|-|TRBD2|TRBJ2-2
CASSRSLSSGGAATGELFF
TGTGCCAGCAGCCGAAGCCTATCTAGCGGGGGGGCCGCCACCGGGGAGCTGTTTTTT
>TRBV13|once|-|TRBJ1-2
CASRGPPRDYGYTF
TGTGCCAGCAGAGGCCCTCCGAGGGACTATGGCTACACCTTC
>TRBV6-5|once|-|TRBJ1-4
CASSSPGLQGVEKLFF
TGTGCCAGCAGTTCGCCGGGGCTCCAAGGAGTAGAAAAACTGTTTTTT
>TRBV6-5|once|TRBD1|TRBJ2-1
CADRQGYNEQFF
TGTGCCGACAGACAGGGGTACAATGAGCAGTTCTTC
>TRBV29-1|-|TRBD2|TRBJ2-1
CSARGGGARNEQFF
TGCAGCGCCCGTGGGGGGGGAGCACGGAATGAGCAGTTCTTC
>TRBV19|once|-|TRBJ1-6
CASSMNAGDNSPLHF
TGTGCCAGTAGTATGAATGCAGGGGATAATTCACCCCTCCACTTT
>TRBV4-1|-|TRBD1|TRBJ2-7
CASSPRGQGTYEQYF
TGCGCCAGCAGCCCCCGAGGACAGGGAACCTACGAGCAGTACTTC
>TRBV11-1|once|TRBD1|TRBJ1-1
CASSHDRVRAEAFF
TGTGCCAGCAGCCACGACAGGGTACGCGCTGAAGCTTTCTTT
>TRBV29-1|-|-|TRBJ2-5
CSVRPIVETQYF
TGCAGCGTGCGACCTATTGTTGAGACCCAGTACTTC
>TRBV18|once|TRBD2|TRBJ2-7
CASSPSGIAGAYEQYF
TGTGCCAGCTCACCCTCGGGGATAGCGGGGGCCTACGAGCAGTACTTC
>TRBV7-2|-|-|TRBJ1-1
CASSFRSGGTGGEAFF
TGTGCCAGCAGTTTTAGGTCCGGGGGTACCGGCGGGGAAGCTTTCTTT
>TRBV10-3|-|TRBD1|TRBJ2-1
CAISVLGQGAGEQFF
TGTGCCATCAGTGTCTTAGGACAGGGGGCCGGTGAGCAGTTCTTC
>TRBV5-1|-|-|TRBJ2-1
CASSSQGMTDNEQFF
TGCGCCAGCAGCTCTCAGGGGATGACGGACAATGAGCAGTTCTTC
>TRBV5-1|-|-|TRBJ2-3
CASLEQDTQYF
TGCGCCAGCCTTGAACAGGATACGCAGTATTTT
>TRBV27|-|-|TRBJ1-5
CASNQCLSQGCQPQHF
TGTGCCAGCAATCAGTGTTTATCACAGGGCTGTCAGCCCCAGCATTTT
>TRBV19|once|TRBD1|TRBJ1-1
CASSHRGLAAFF
TGTGCCAGTAGTCACAGGGGGCTAGCAGCTTTCTTT
>TRBV2|-|TRBD1|TRBJ1-3
CASSVNRGGSGNTIYF
TGTGCCAGCAGTGTTAACAGGGGCGGCTCTGGAAACACCATATATTTT
>TRBV29-1|-|TRBD1|TRBJ2-5
CSVEDFGGTGPLETQYF
TGCAGCGTTGAAGATTTTGGCGGGACAGGGCCTCTGGAGACCCAGTACTTC
>TRBV19|-|TRBD1|TRBJ1-5
CASRSRGGGQGYNQPQHF
TGTGCCAGTAGATCTCGCGGGGGGGGACAGGGTTACAATCAGCCCCAGCATTTT
>TRBV19|-|-|TRBJ1-6
CASSIGSEGLFSPLHF
TGTGCCAGTAGTATTGGTTCGGAGGGTTTGTTTTCACCCCTCCACTTT
>TRBV7-2|-|-|TRBJ1-2
CASSLTGSYGYTF
TGTGCCAGCAGCTTAACCGGGTCCTATGGCTACACCTTC
>TRBV21-1|-|-|TRBJ1-2
CASSKDSLYGYTF
TGTGCCAGCAGCAAGGACAGCCTCTATGGCTACACCTTC
>TRBV14|-|-|TRBJ1-2
CASSQDPWGNYGYTF
TGTGCCAGCAGCCAAGACCCATGGGGAAACTATGGCTACACCTTC
>TRBV10-3|-|TRBD1|TRBJ2-3
CAIRSGQGVRTDTQYF
TGTGCCATCCGCTCGGGACAGGGTGTACGCACAGATACGCAGTATTTT
>TRBV4-2|-|-|TRBJ1-5
CASSQRGGGGMNQPQHF
TGTGCCAGCAGCCAACGAGGGGGAGGTGGTATGAATCAGCCCCAGCATTTT
>TRBV2|-|-|TRBJ2-7
CASSAGTAYEQYF
TGTGCCAGCAGTGCCGGGACGGCCTACGAGCAGTACTTC
>TRBV13|-|TRBD1|TRBJ1-4
CASSIRQGSEKLFF
TGTGCCAGCAGCATCCGACAGGGTAGTGAAAAACTGTTTTTT
>TRBV7-2|-|TRBD2|TRBJ2-1
CASSLVARGGGAYNEQFF
TGTGCCAGCAGCTTAGTAGCCCGGGGCGGGGGGGCCTACAATGAGCAGTTCTTC
>TRBV5-4|once|-|TRBJ2-4
CASSLGGAKNIQYF
TGTGCCAGCAGCTTGGGAGGGGCCAAAAACATTCAGTACTTC
>TRBV9|-|-|TRBJ2-1
CASSEAIYNEQFF
TGTGCCAGCAGCGAAGCTATCTACAATGAGCAGTTCTTC
>TRBV18|-|TRBD2|TRBJ2-3
CASSPQTLAVADTQYF
TGTGCCAGCTCACCACAGACCCTAGCGGTTGCAGATACGCAGTATTTT
>TRBV19|-|-|TRBJ1-5
CASSQGQPQHF
TGTGCCAGTTCACAGGGACAGCCCCAGCATTTT
>TRBV6-1|-|-|TRBJ1-4
CASSEAINEKLFF
TGTGCCAGCAGTGAGGCCATTAATGAAAAACTGTTTTTT
>TRBV5-1|-|-|TRBJ2-1
CASSLNREGEFF
TGCGCCAGCAGCTTGAACAGGGAAGGCGAGTTCTTC
>TRBV2|-|-|TRBJ1-5
CASSEGGWDPYSNQPQHF
TGTGCCAGCAGTGAAGGAGGGTGGGACCCTTATAGCAATCAGCCCCAGCATTTT
>TRBV4-3|-|TRBD1|TRBJ1-1
CASSQGPGTGGDTEAFF
TGCGCCAGCAGCCAAGGGCCCGGGACAGGGGGGGACACTGAAGCTTTCTTT
>TRBV4-3|-|TRBD1|TRBJ1-4
CASSPGQGWEKLFF
TGCGCCAGCAGCCCGGGACAGGGGTGGGAAAAACTGTTTTTT